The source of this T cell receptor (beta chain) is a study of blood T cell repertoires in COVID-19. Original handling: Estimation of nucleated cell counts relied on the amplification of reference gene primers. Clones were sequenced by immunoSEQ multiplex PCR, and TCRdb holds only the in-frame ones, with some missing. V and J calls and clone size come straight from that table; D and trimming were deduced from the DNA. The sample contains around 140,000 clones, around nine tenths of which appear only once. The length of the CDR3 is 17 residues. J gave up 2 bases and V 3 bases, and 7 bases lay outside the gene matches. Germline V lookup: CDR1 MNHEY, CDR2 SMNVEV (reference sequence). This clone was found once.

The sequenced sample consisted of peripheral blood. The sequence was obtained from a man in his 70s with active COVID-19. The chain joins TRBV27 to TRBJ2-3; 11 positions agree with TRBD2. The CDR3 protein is CASSFRLAGKYTDTQYF. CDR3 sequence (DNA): TGTGCCAGCAGTTTCCGACTAGCGGGGAAATACACAGATACGCAGTATTTT.